Listed below are T cell receptor beta chains from one sample, sequenced in a study of T cell repertoires in cytomegalovirus infection. TCRdb reprocessed the reads with MiXCR, giving one entry per CDR3 protein. Of approximately 70,000 distinct CDR3 sequences in the sample, 20% to 25% are singletons; the top ten hold around 79%. No cognate antigen is known for these TCRs. What was sequenced was PBMCs, sequenced either directly or after in vitro stimulation (not recorded which). The receptor source for this set is a human donor in good health (CMV status not recorded). Some clones in this sample may be carry-over from other donors' samples. Both conserved end residues are part of each CDR3. Expanded clones get a size class; other rows say once, few or many, or leave the size out.

j_call clone_size v_call cdr3_aa
TRBJ1-2 - TRBV27 CASRRQSNYGYTF
TRBJ1-1 few TRBV7-2 CASSTTGTEAFF
TRBJ2-7 - TRBV7-2 CASSSPGGEQYF
TRBJ2-1 many TRBV7-6 CASSLNPPAISYNEQFF
TRBJ2-1 few TRBV6-2/TRBV6-3 CASSFAGQAFYNEQFF
TRBJ2-1 - TRBV19 CASSQRLAGDRYNEQFF
TRBJ2-3 few TRBV6-6 CASSTGREVYTDTQYF
TRBJ2-1 - TRBV7-9 CASSSHRDEQFF
TRBJ2-3 many TRBV20-1 CSASVVSGRPDTQYF
TRBJ2-7 many TRBV7-2 CASSPGGPLLSEQYF
TRBJ1-5 - TRBV4-1 CASSQAGTDQPQHF
TRBJ1-1 many TRBV7-2 CASSQVDTEAFF
TRBJ1-5 - TRBV2 CASTPSGGYGQPQHF
TRBJ2-3 few TRBV7-3 CASSPGTYSTDTQYF
TRBJ2-2 - TRBV7-4 CASTPGDRDTGELFF
TRBJ2-6 many TRBV14 CASSPPTGTGANVLTF
TRBJ2-3 few TRBV10-3 CAIGTSGVGDTQYF
TRBJ2-1 few TRBV12-3/TRBV12-4 CASSLGGGPNNEQFF
TRBJ2-5 few TRBV7-9 CASNILGGQETQYF
TRBJ2-3 many TRBV7-8 CASTGTKSDTQYF
TRBJ2-5 many TRBV7-2 CASSLVLRAGAAQYF
TRBJ2-4 few TRBV20-1 CSATTGEWSKNIQYF
TRBJ2-1 - TRBV6-5 CASSYSPGRNNEQFF
TRBJ2-5 many TRBV7-2 CASSLATGSGETQYF
TRBJ2-5 many TRBV7-9 CASSLVFRGETQYF
TRBJ2-3 - TRBV29-1 CSVRGVTDTQYF
TRBJ2-5 few TRBV11-2 CASRLSGFETQYF
TRBJ1-2 - TRBV6-2/TRBV6-3 CASSYTPTGGGYTF
TRBJ1-6 - TRBV27 CASSPGRGKYNSPLHF